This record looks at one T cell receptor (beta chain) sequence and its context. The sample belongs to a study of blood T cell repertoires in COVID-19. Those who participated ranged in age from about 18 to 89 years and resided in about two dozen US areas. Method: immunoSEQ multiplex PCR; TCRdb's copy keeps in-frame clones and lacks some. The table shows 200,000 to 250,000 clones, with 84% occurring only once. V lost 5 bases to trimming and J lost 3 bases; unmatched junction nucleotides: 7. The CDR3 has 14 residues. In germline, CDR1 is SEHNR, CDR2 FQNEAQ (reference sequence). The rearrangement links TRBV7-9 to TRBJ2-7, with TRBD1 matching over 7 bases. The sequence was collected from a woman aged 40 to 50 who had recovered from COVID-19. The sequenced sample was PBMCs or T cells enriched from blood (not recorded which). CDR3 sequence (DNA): TGTGCCAGCAGCCAACAGGGGAAACACTACGAGCAGTACTTC. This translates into CASSQQGKHYEQYF.